The present entry profiles one T cell receptor (beta chain) with its context. The antigen is not known. An approximately 220 ng quantity of DNA, 25,000 to 30,000 T cell genomes, went into the sorted-subset replicate PCRs. The assay was immunoSEQ multiplex PCR, and TCRdb's table has in-frame clones only and misses some. The sample has about 1.1 million clones; approximately 77% are singletons. The data belong to a study of shared clonotypes between healthy human individuals. Study conclusions and caveats: A small donor pool kept down the genetic and exposure-history diversity that was represented.

CDR1 and CDR2 from the germline V gene are MDHEN and SYDVKM. The CDR3 runs to 16 residues. J is TRBJ2-5 and V is TRBV28, with a possible D match to TRBD1 (5 bases). With the DNA end fitting TRBJ2-7 better, the J assignment may be wrong. This receptor was taken from a man younger than 35 in good health. Some clones in this sample may be carry-over from other donors' samples. Sequencing input: memory CD4+ T cells from PBMCs. Subset: CD45RA-negative fraction. The DNA of the CDR3 is TGTGCCAGCAGTTCTCTCGTTCAGGGCCCCGGCCACGAGCAGTACTTC. It codes for CASSSLVQGPGHEQYF.